A selection of T cell receptor beta chains follows, all from one sample in a study of metastatic and nonmetastatic thyroid tumors. TCRdb reassembled clones from the PCR reads with MiXCR. The sample lists 10,000 to 15,000 clones, 25% to 35% occurring once. The sample was tumor tissue. These receptors originate from a female donor with papillary thyroid cancer or a benign thyroid nodule (not recorded which). Some clones in this sample may be carry-over from other donors' samples. The CDR3 runs from the conserved cysteine through the conserved F or W. D genes are given only for firm matches. Only some rows state a clone size, as once, few, many or a class for expanded clones.

D gene	clone size	V gene	J gene	CDR3 protein	CDR3 DNA
TRBD1	-	TRBV6-1	TRBJ1-5	CASTLDRGFGNQPQHF	TGTGCCAGCACCTTGGACAGGGGGTTTGGCAATCAGCCCCAGCATTTT
TRBD1	large	TRBV5-1	TRBJ1-1	CASSPGQRMNTEAFF	TGCGCCAGCTCCCCGGGACAGCGTATGAACACTGAAGCTTTCTTT
-	many	TRBV7-9	TRBJ2-7	CASSSGISYEQYF	TGTGCCAGCAGCTCGGGGATATCCTACGAGCAGTACTTC
-	medium-sized	TRBV6-1	TRBJ2-7	CASTPREPEGEQYF	TGTGCCAGCACGCCTAGGGAGCCGGAAGGAGAGCAGTACTTC
-	-	TRBV18	TRBJ1-1	CASSQGDTRAEAFF	TGTGCCAGCTCACAGGGAGACACACGCGCTGAAGCTTTCTTT
TRBD1	medium-sized	TRBV20-1	TRBJ2-3	CSASMDRGDTQYF	TGCAGTGCTAGTATGGACAGGGGAGATACGCAGTATTTT
-	many	TRBV20-1	TRBJ1-1	CSVGGNTEAFF	TGCAGCGTCGGGGGGAACACTGAAGCTTTCTTT
-	medium-sized	TRBV10-3	TRBJ2-7	CAIGYTPREQYF	TGTGCCATCGGATACACCCCTAGGGAGCAGTACTTC
-	-	TRBV11-2	TRBJ1-1	CASSGLQGWDTEAFF	TGTGCCAGCAGCGGCCTGCAGGGGTGGGACACTGAAGCTTTCTTT
TRBD2	medium-sized	TRBV19	TRBJ2-7	CASTPTSGRTHEQYF	TGTGCCAGTACCCCGACTAGCGGGAGAACCCACGAGCAGTACTTC
TRBD2	-	TRBV7-3	TRBJ2-3	CASSTGLAGDTQYF	TGTGCCAGCAGTACCGGACTAGCGGGAGATACGCAGTATTTT
TRBD1	many	TRBV19	TRBJ2-4	CASSPTGSHKNIQYF	TGTGCCAGTAGTCCGACAGGGAGCCACAAAAACATTCAGTACTTC
TRBD2	medium-sized	TRBV27	TRBJ2-2	CASSRTSGSLRNTGELFF	TGTGCCAGCTCCAGGACTAGCGGGAGTCTTAGGAACACCGGGGAGCTGTTTTTT
-	many	TRBV6-1	TRBJ1-5	CASRDQGGSNQPQHF	TGTGCCAGCAGAGATCAGGGAGGGAGCAATCAGCCCCAGCATTTT
TRBD2	few	TRBV6-1	TRBJ2-2	CASRGTSGSTGDLFF	TGTGCCAGCAGGGGTACTAGCGGTAGTACCGGGGATCTGTTTTTT
-	few	TRBV28	TRBJ2-7	CASSFDSTYEQYF	TGTGCCAGCAGTTTCGACTCTACCTACGAGCAGTACTTC
-	once	TRBV4-1	TRBJ1-1	CTSSPPLPDNSEAFF	TGCACCAGCAGCCCCCCGTTGCCAGATAACAGTGAAGCTTTCTTT
-	many	TRBV19	TRBJ2-7	CASSMSPGPYEQYF	TGTGCCAGTAGTATGAGTCCGGGACCCTACGAGCAGTACTTC
-	-	TRBV20-1	TRBJ2-7	CSAPILVAGGTQYF	TGCAGTGCCCCCATCCTCGTGGCTGGAGGAACGCAGTACTTC
-	-	TRBV24-1	TRBJ2-3	CATSYSVAIDTQYF	TGTGCCACCAGTTATTCCGTAGCAATAGATACGCAGTATTTT
-	medium-sized	TRBV19	TRBJ1-1	CASMKGENPEAFF	TGTGCCAGTATGAAGGGGGAGAATCCTGAAGCTTTCTTT
-	-	TRBV6-2/TRBV6-3	TRBJ2-7	CASSYDGETFYEQYF	TGTGCCAGCAGTTACGACGGGGAGACTTTCTACGAGCAGTACTTC
-	few	TRBV27	TRBJ2-6	CASILGGRSVANVLTF	-
TRBD2	many	TRBV4-2	TRBJ2-2	CASSQGIGGSYTGELFF	TGTGCCAGCAGCCAAGGAATCGGCGGGAGCTACACCGGGGAGCTGTTTTTT
TRBD2	many	TRBV10-3	TRBJ2-3	CAASIGGATDTQYF	TGTGCCGCCTCAATCGGGGGGGCCACAGATACGCAGTATTTT
-	few	TRBV30	TRBJ2-7	CAWRVGAIEQYF	TGTGCCTGGAGAGTGGGAGCGATTGAGCAGTACTTC
-	-	TRBV11-2	TRBJ2-2	CASSWGRATGELFF	TGTGCCAGCAGCTGGGGACGGGCCACCGGGGAGCTGTTTTTT
TRBD1	-	TRBV2	TRBJ1-2	CASSAGDRVYINYGYTF	TGTGCCAGCAGTGCAGGGGACAGGGTATATATTAACTATGGCTACACCTTC
-	-	TRBV5-1	TRBJ2-6	CAISPVISSGANVLTF	TGCGCCATCAGCCCGGTGATAAGCTCTGGGGCCAACGTCCTGACTTTC
TRBD1	-	TRBV4-2	TRBJ2-7	CASSQPGQFSYEQYF	TGTGCCAGCAGCCAACCGGGACAGTTCTCCTACGAGCAGTACTTC
-	-	TRBV7-9	TRBJ1-3	CASSLGGAGTIYF	TGTGCCAGCAGCTTAGGAGGAGCCGGGACCATATATTTT
-	few	TRBV28	TRBJ2-7	CSSRGDGGEQYF	TGTTCCAGCAGGGGTGACGGTGGCGAGCAGTACTTC
-	large	TRBV27	TRBJ2-2	CASKQVGGELFF	TGTGCCAGCAAGCAGGTTGGCGGGGAGCTGTTTTTT
-	many	TRBV6-1	TRBJ1-4	CASSEAPGTEKLFF	TGTGCCAGCAGTGAAGCGCCGGGTACGGAAAAACTGTTTTTT
TRBD2	large	TRBV11-2	TRBJ2-7	CASRFREGTYEQYF	TGTGCCAGCAGGTTCAGGGAGGGGACCTACGAGCAGTACTTC
TRBD2	few	TRBV19	TRBJ2-1	CASSIMGGGAAEQFF	TGTGCCAGTAGTATAATGGGCGGGGGGGCGGCTGAGCAGTTCTTC
TRBD2	many	TRBV4-2	TRBJ2-4	CASSHTGTSGKNIQYF	TGTGCCAGCAGCCACACCGGGACTAGCGGTAAAAACATTCAGTACTTC
TRBD2	few	TRBV20-1	TRBJ2-7	CSARDPGLGYEQYF	TGCAGTGCTAGAGATCCGGGACTAGGGTACGAGCAGTACTTC
-	many	TRBV5-4	TRBJ2-5	CASSYLETQETQYF	TGTGCCAGCAGCTATTTGGAAACCCAAGAGACCCAGTACTTC
-	medium-sized	TRBV6-2/TRBV6-3	TRBJ2-7	CASSAYAWDATYEQYF	TGTGCCAGCAGTGCCTACGCCTGGGATGCTACTTACGAGCAGTACTTC
TRBD2	many	TRBV20-1	TRBJ2-3	CSAGSRGGGGATDTQYF	TGCAGTGCTGGTTCTCGCGGGGGGGGAGGGGCCACAGATACGCAGTATTTT
-	-	TRBV30	TRBJ1-1	CAWRQVGADEAFF	TGTGCCTGGAGACAGGTCGGAGCAGATGAAGCTTTCTTT
-	medium-sized	TRBV28	TRBJ2-5	CASSKVPPKETQYF	TGTGCCAGCAGCAAAGTCCCCCCCAAAGAGACCCAGTACTTC
-	many	TRBV7-3	TRBJ2-3	CASSLSGHEADTQYF	TGTGCCAGCAGCTTATCGGGTCACGAGGCAGATACGCAGTATTTT
-	many	TRBV4-2	TRBJ1-1	CASSHDLGEAFF	TGTGCCAGCAGCCACGATTTAGGTGAAGCTTTCTTT
TRBD2	few	TRBV10-3	TRBJ2-1	CAISGTSGYNEQFF	TGTGCCATCAGTGGGACTAGCGGTTACAATGAGCAGTTCTTC
-	many	TRBV28	TRBJ1-5	CATQAGVRNQPQHF	TGTGCCACTCAAGCAGGGGTCCGGAATCAGCCCCAGCATTTT
-	many	TRBV5-1	TRBJ1-4	CASSPAPRATNEKLFF	TGCGCCAGCAGCCCGGCTCCGCGAGCAACTAATGAAAAACTGTTTTTT